This TCR beta chain was captured in a study of graft-versus-host responses after intestinal transplantation. General study points: Circulating GvH clone levels at their peak were associated with HvG declines (early post-transplant). There were GvH clones found in recipient marrow, and some of them appeared first in ileum or blood.

The data were produced by immunoSEQ multiplex PCR, yet TCRdb's version contains in-frame clones alone and is incomplete. The table has approximately 50,000 clones, 70% to 90% seen once. The CDR3 is 12 amino acids. CDR1 and CDR2 (germline): SGHRS, YFSETQ. Trimming shortened V by 7 bases and J by 4 bases, and 9 bases separated the two germline ends. Concerning this clone itself: Its cognate antigen is unknown.

Source: PBMCs, taken 26 days after transplant. The chain recombines TRBV5-1 with TRBJ2-1; a weak D match, TRBD1 (6 bases). The TCR was taken from a human patient who received an intestinal transplant, so some T cells may come from the graft donor. The CDR3 reads CASGGRYNEQFF. The DNA for the CDR3 is TGCGCCAGCGGGGGCCGTTACAATGAGCAGTTCTTC.